Listed below are T cell receptor beta chains from one sample, sequenced in a study of graft-versus-host responses after intestinal transplantation. Sequenced by immunoSEQ multiplex PCR; TCRdb stores in-frame clones only, minus some. The sample carries tens of thousands of clones, around nine tenths recorded once. The specimen was PBMCs, collected 118 to 130 days after intestinal transplantation. The receptor source for this set is a human patient who received an intestinal transplant, so some T cells may come from the graft donor. Each CDR3 is given with its conserved first and last residue. Each record gives: clone size, J gene, D gene, V gene, CDR3 DNA, CDR3 protein. The D gene is left open where the match is weak. The size entry is marked missing in some rows and otherwise reads once, few, many or a size class.

clone size: NA; J gene: TRBJ2-7; D gene: TRBD2; V gene: TRBV4-2; CDR3 DNA: TGTGCCAGCAGCTCCACGACTAGCGGGAGTTACGAGCAGTACTTC; CDR3 protein: CASSSTTSGSYEQYF
clone size: NA; J gene: TRBJ1-1; D gene: NA; V gene: TRBV25-1; CDR3 DNA: TGTGCCAGCAGTGGAGGGGGGTACGGTGAAGCTTTCTTT; CDR3 protein: CASSGGGYGEAFF
clone size: once; J gene: TRBJ2-7; D gene: NA; V gene: TRBV6-6; CDR3 DNA: TGTGCCAGCAGCGAACTGGGTGCGCAGTACTTC; CDR3 protein: CASSELGAQYF
clone size: NA; J gene: TRBJ1-5; D gene: NA; V gene: TRBV6-6; CDR3 DNA: TGTGCCAGCAGTTACTCGGGCCAGCTGCCCAACCAGCCCCAGCATTTT; CDR3 protein: CASSYSGQLPNQPQHF
clone size: NA; J gene: TRBJ1-1; D gene: NA; V gene: TRBV18; CDR3 DNA: TGTGCCAGCTCACCACCGAGTGGGGGAGGGACTGAAGCTTTCTTT; CDR3 protein: CASSPPSGGGTEAFF
clone size: NA; J gene: TRBJ2-3; D gene: NA; V gene: TRBV27; CDR3 DNA: TGTGCCAGCAGTTTAGGGACCTCTCTATTTGCAGATACGCAGTATTTT; CDR3 protein: CASSLGTSLFADTQYF
clone size: NA; J gene: TRBJ1-1; D gene: NA; V gene: TRBV6-1; CDR3 DNA: TGTGCCAGCAGGAAACAGGGATCGGGGACTGAAGCTTTCTTT; CDR3 protein: CASRKQGSGTEAFF
clone size: once; J gene: TRBJ1-5; D gene: NA; V gene: TRBV6-1; CDR3 DNA: TGTGCCAGCAGTGAATGGGCGTCGCCCCAGCATTTT; CDR3 protein: CASSEWASPQHF
clone size: once; J gene: TRBJ2-1; D gene: TRBD1; V gene: TRBV7-8; CDR3 DNA: TGTGCCAGCAGCTTACTTCGGGACAGATACAATGAGCAGTTCTTC; CDR3 protein: CASSLLRDRYNEQFF
clone size: NA; J gene: TRBJ2-6; D gene: NA; V gene: TRBV28; CDR3 DNA: TGTGCCAGCAGTTTCGAGGGGCGGAACTCTGGGGCCAACGTCCTGACTTTC; CDR3 protein: CASSFEGRNSGANVLTF
clone size: NA; J gene: TRBJ2-3; D gene: NA; V gene: TRBV28; CDR3 DNA: TGTGCCAGCAGTTTGATGTTGGGGAGCGGTGCTAGCACAGATACGCAGTATTTT; CDR3 protein: CASSLMLGSGASTDTQYF
clone size: NA; J gene: TRBJ2-1; D gene: NA; V gene: TRBV29-1; CDR3 DNA: TGCAGCGTCTCAGGGGGAGGGAGCTCCTACAATGAGCAGTTCTTC; CDR3 protein: CSVSGGGSSYNEQFF
clone size: once; J gene: TRBJ1-4; D gene: NA; V gene: TRBV29-1; CDR3 DNA: TGCAGCGTTATCGGTTTGAATGAAAAACTGTTTTTT; CDR3 protein: CSVIGLNEKLFF
clone size: few; J gene: TRBJ2-7; D gene: TRBD2; V gene: TRBV19; CDR3 DNA: TGTGCCAGTAGTCCCCAGCGGGAGCCCTACGAGCAGTACTTC; CDR3 protein: CASSPQREPYEQYF
clone size: NA; J gene: TRBJ1-1; D gene: NA; V gene: TRBV20-1; CDR3 DNA: TGCAGTGTAGGGGGGAACACTGAAGCTTTCTTT; CDR3 protein: CSVGGNTEAFF
clone size: NA; J gene: TRBJ1-1; D gene: NA; V gene: TRBV6-8; CDR3 DNA: TGTGCCAGCAGTTGCCTCCGGGACCCCGAGCGGGACACTGAAGCTTTCTTT; CDR3 protein: CASSCLRDPERDTEAFF
clone size: NA; J gene: TRBJ2-7; D gene: TRBD1; V gene: TRBV6-1; CDR3 DNA: TGTGCCAGCAGGACCGGGACAGGACACTCCTACGAGCAGTACTTC; CDR3 protein: CASRTGTGHSYEQYF
clone size: few; J gene: TRBJ2-5; D gene: TRBD2; V gene: TRBV4-1; CDR3 DNA: TGCGCCAGCAGCCAAGCTTCGCGGGGGGGACAAGAGACCCAGTACTTC; CDR3 protein: CASSQASRGGQETQYF
clone size: NA; J gene: TRBJ2-1; D gene: NA; V gene: TRBV28; CDR3 DNA: TGTGCCAGCGTTCGGGGGTTAGCGCAATACAATGAGCAGTTCTTC; CDR3 protein: CASVRGLAQYNEQFF
clone size: NA; J gene: TRBJ1-2; D gene: NA; V gene: TRBV4-2; CDR3 DNA: TGTGCCAGCAGCCAGGCTGATGGGAGGGTTCATGGCTACACCTTC; CDR3 protein: CASSQADGRVHGYTF
clone size: NA; J gene: TRBJ2-1; D gene: NA; V gene: TRBV20-1; CDR3 DNA: TGCAGTGTCCCTTCCGTTGCTGAGCAGTTCTTC; CDR3 protein: CSVPSVAEQFF
clone size: NA; J gene: TRBJ2-1; D gene: TRBD1; V gene: TRBV6-5; CDR3 DNA: TGTGCCAGCAGACAGGACAGGGCATCCTACAATGAGCAGTTCTTC; CDR3 protein: CASRQDRASYNEQFF